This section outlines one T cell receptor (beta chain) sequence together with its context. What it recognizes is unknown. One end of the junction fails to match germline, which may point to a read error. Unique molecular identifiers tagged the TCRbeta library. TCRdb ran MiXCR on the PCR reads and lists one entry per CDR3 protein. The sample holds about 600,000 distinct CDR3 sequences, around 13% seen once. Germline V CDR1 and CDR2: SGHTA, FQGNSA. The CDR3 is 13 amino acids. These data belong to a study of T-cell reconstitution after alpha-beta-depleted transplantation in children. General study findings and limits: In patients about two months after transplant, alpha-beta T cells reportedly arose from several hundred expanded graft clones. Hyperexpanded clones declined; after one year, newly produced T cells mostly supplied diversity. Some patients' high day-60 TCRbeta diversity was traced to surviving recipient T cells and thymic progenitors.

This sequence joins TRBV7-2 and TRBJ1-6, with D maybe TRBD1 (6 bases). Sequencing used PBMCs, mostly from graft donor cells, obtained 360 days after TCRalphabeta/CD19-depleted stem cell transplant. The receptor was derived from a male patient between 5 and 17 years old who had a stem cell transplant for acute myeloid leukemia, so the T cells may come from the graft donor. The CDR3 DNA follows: TGTGCCAGCAGCTCAATATGTCGACAGGTCCTAGACTTT. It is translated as CASSSICRQVLDF.